Below, 30 T cell receptor beta chains from the same sample are listed, as sequenced in a study of Graves' ophthalmopathy and Graves' hyperthyroidism. Amplifying from RNA transcripts, the study obtained TCR beta CDR3 regions. Second-round multiplex PCR came after first-round RT-PCR with HTBI primers. TCRdb redid the calling of the multiplex PCR reads with MiXCR, one entry per CDR3 protein. The repertoire has under 800,000 distinct CDR3 sequences, 20% to 25% of them found once; the top ten carry around 7%. Input material: peripheral blood. Receptors were obtained from a woman in her late teens or twenties with stable Graves' hyperthyroidism. Some clones in this sample may be carry-over from other donors' samples.

The chain couples TRBV20-1 to TRBJ1-1; no clear D. CDR1 is DFQATT and CDR2 is SNEGSKA in the germline V gene (reference sequence). V was shortened by 2 bases and J by 11 bases, with 15 bases between the two germline ends. The length of the CDR3 is 12 residues. CDR3 sequence (DNA): TGCAGTGCTAGACAAAGACCGGGAGGGGCTTTCTTT. Translation gives CSARQRPGGAFF.

This chain connects TRBV12-3 or TRBV12-4 to TRBJ1-2; 7 bases are shared with TRBD1. The CDR3 is 15 residues long. The V gene end was trimmed by 3 bases and the J gene end by 0 bases; junction bases not matched to a gene: 4. Written as DNA, the CDR3 is TGTGCCAGCAGTTTCATGACAGGGTCTAACTATGGCTACACCTTC. Amino acid sequence: CASSFMTGSNYGYTF.

This clonotype showed up just a few times. The V call is TRBV3-1, the J call TRBJ2-7; D gene ambiguous. CDR1 is LGHDT, CDR2 YNNKEL, per germline (reference sequence). With 3 bases removed from V and 2 bases from J, the gap between germline ends came to 11 bases. The CDR3 is 14 residues long. The CDR3 sequence is CASSHWTDTYEQYF. The CDR3 nucleotides are TGTGCCAGCAGCCACTGGACCGACACCTACGAGCAGTACTTC.

This clonotype has a count of ten or more. The chain has TRBV20-1 and TRBJ1-2, with 9 bases that match TRBD1. Germline loops: CDR1 DFQATT, CDR2 SNEGSKA (reference sequence). CDR3 length equals 12 residues. V dropped 4 bases and J dropped 6; count of bases not matched to a gene: 3. The CDR3 sequence: CSAKDRGHGYTF. CDR3 in DNA: TGCAGTGCTAAGGACAGGGGACATGGCTACACCTTC.

The chain recombines TRBV5-1 with TRBJ2-3; 12 bases fit TRBD2. Germline V gene sequence: CDR1 SGHRS, CDR2 YFSETQ. This CDR3 is built from 16 residues. The trim removed 2 bases at V and 4 bases at J, leaving 5 bases unmatched. As DNA, the CDR3 is TGCGCCAGCAGCTTTGGGACTAGCGGGTCTTCAGATACGCAGTATTTT. Encoded protein: CASSFGTSGSSDTQYF.

V is TRBV29-1 and J is TRBJ1-1; D is unclear. V was shortened by 4 bases and J by 8 bases, with 8 bases between the two germline ends. Germline values: CDR1 SQVTM, CDR2 ANQGSEA. This CDR3 comprises 10 residues. Written as DNA, the CDR3 is TGCAGCGTTGCGGTGACGGAAGCTTTCTTT. Amino acid sequence: CSVAVTEAFF.

This clonotype came up many times. J is TRBJ1-1 and V is TRBV29-1; D perhaps matches TRBD1 (6 bases). CDR1 is SQVTM, CDR2 ANQGSEA, per germline. Trimming stripped 3 bases from V and 4 bases from J, with 12 bases between. This CDR3 is 13 amino acids long. The CDR3 sequence is CSVEFQGRTEAFF. The CDR3 coding sequence is TGCAGCGTTGAGTTCCAGGGGCGCACTGAAGCTTTCTTT.

The rearrangement links TRBV27 to TRBJ1-1, with D perhaps matching TRBD1 (5 bases). Germline V gene data show CDR1 as MNHEY and CDR2 as SMNVEV (reference sequence). The germline V and J ends were trimmed by 6 bases and 8 bases, with 19 bases remaining between them. The CDR3 sequence is 14 residues long. The CDR3 protein is CASRLREGLGEAFF. For the CDR3, the DNA is TGTGCCAGCAGACTCAGGGAGGGGCTAGGGGAAGCTTTCTTT.

This clonotype showed up many times. The chain uses TRBV6-1 and TRBJ2-5, with D maybe TRBD2 (6 bases). The CDR3 is 15 residues long. V was pared by 2 bases and J by 2 bases, with 12 bases between. Germline V lookup: CDR1 MNHNS, CDR2 SASEGT. CDR3: CASSERPGLQETQYF. CDR3 DNA sequence: TGTGCCAGCAGTGAAAGACCGGGACTTCAAGAGACCCAGTACTTC.

This clonotype was seen ten or more times. V and J are TRBV10-3 and TRBJ2-3, with D unclear. The germline gives CDR1 ENHRY, CDR2 SYGVKD. This CDR3 spans 13 amino acids. Between the trimmed V and J ends, which lost 4 bases and 6 bases, there was a span of 11 bases. CDR3 amino acids: CAISGREEDTQYF. CDR3 in DNA: TGTGCCATCAGTGGTAGAGAGGAGGATACGCAGTATTTT.

The chain has TRBV24-1 and TRBJ1-2, with D possibly TRBD1 on 6 matching bases. Germline CDR1 reads KGHDR; CDR2 reads SFDVKD. Deletions cut 6 bases from V and 4 bases from J, with 14 bases between. CDR3 length equals 14 residues. CDR3 DNA: TGTGCCACCAGTCGGGGGGGCCTCTCCTATGGCTACACCTTC. Translated: CATSRGGLSYGYTF.

Concerning this clonotype itself: The junction departs from germline at one end; a sequencing error may be responsible. The CDR3 loop is CASSDQEEGIPYEQYF. CDR3 nucleotide sequence: TGTGCCAGCAGCGACCAGGAGGAGGGGATACCCTATGAGCAGTACTTC. The chain links TRBV28 to TRBJ2-7; TRBD2 is a possible D gene (6 bases). The germline CDR1 and CDR2 sequences are MDHEN and SYDVKM. This CDR3 has 16 amino acids.

This clonotype was observed a handful of times. The genes are TRBV6-1 and TRBJ2-7; D may be TRBD2 (5 bases). The CDR3 consists of 14 residues. V was pared by 7 bases and J by 0 bases, with 13 bases between. Germline V gene sequence: CDR1 MNHNS, CDR2 SASEGT. CDR3 residues: CASTEGTNSYEQYF. CDR3 nucleotides: TGTGCCAGCACCGAGGGTACCAACTCCTACGAGCAGTACTTC.

This clonotype was recorded at least ten times. The chain joins TRBV28 to TRBJ1-2; 9 nucleotides align to TRBD1. Losses at the gene ends were 6 bases for V and 6 bases for J; bases not matched to a gene: 11. CDR1 is MDHEN and CDR2 is SYDVKM in the germline V gene. This CDR3 comprises 15 residues. The CDR3 bases are TGTGCCAGCAGGTACGGGGACAGGGTGATGGATGGCTACACCTTC. Translation: CASRYGDRVMDGYTF.

This clonotype was detected many times. CDR3 nucleotide sequence: TGTGCCAGCAGTTTAATGGGGTACTACGAGCAGTACTTC. This codes for CASSLMGYYEQYF. The genes are TRBV12-3 or TRBV12-4 and TRBJ2-7; D ambiguous. The length of the CDR3 is 13 residues. Trimming left V 2 bases short and J 3 bases short, with 8 bases between.

The chain joins TRBV6-1 to TRBJ2-7; D may be TRBD2 (5 bases). Germline lookup yields CDR1 MNHNS and CDR2 SASEGT. The length of the CDR3 is 13 residues. V was pared by 2 bases and J by 6 bases, with 11 bases between. DNA of the CDR3: TGTGCCAGCAGTGAATGGGAGAGCTCCGAGCAGTACTTC. This sequence encodes CASSEWESSEQYF.

This clonotype was counted at least ten times. This chain links TRBV20-1 with TRBJ1-6; 9 bases map to TRBD1. The CDR3 extends over 15 amino acids. Germline trimming cut 3 bases from V and 7 bases from J; bases unmatched to any gene: 7. The germline V gene encodes CDR1 DFQATT and CDR2 SNEGSKA (reference sequence). CDR3 loop: CSARSGGTGNSPLHF. The CDR3 bases are TGCAGTGCTAGGTCTGGCGGGACAGGGAATTCACCCCTCCACTTT.

On this clonotype itself: A clone one base away is much larger, so this may be a read error. The chain employs TRBV12-3 or TRBV12-4 and TRBJ1-2, with D tentatively TRBD1 (6 bases). The ends were cut back, 4 bases at V and 7 bases at J, with 13 bases in the middle. The CDR3 has 13 residues. This CDR3 is CASSYGGGSGYTF. CDR3 coding DNA: TGTGCCAGCAGTTACGGCGGGGGCTCTGGCTACACCTTC.

The sample holds many counts of this clonotype. The rearrangement joins TRBV20-1 to TRBJ1-1, with D unresolved. CDR3 length equals 13 residues. Looked up from germline, CDR1 is DFQATT and CDR2 is SNEGSKA (reference sequence). Deletions cut 0 bases from V and 7 bases from J, with 12 bases between. DNA of the CDR3: TGCAGTGCTAGAGACATTCAGGCGGGTGAAGCTTTCTTT. Protein product: CSARDIQAGEAFF.

The chain carries TRBV11-2 and TRBJ2-7; 7 nucleotides align to TRBD2. CDR1 is SGHAT, CDR2 FQNNGV, per germline. The CDR3 is made up of 13 amino acids. The ends lost 5 bases at V and 9 bases at J; junction bases unmatched: 10. CDR3 nucleotides: TGTGCCAGCAGCCAAAGAGGAGGCGGGGGGCAGTACTTC. It specifies CASSQRGGGGQYF.

V is TRBV6-5 and J is TRBJ1-6, with a possible D match to TRBD1 (6 bases). V lost 0 bases, J lost 11 bases, and 17 bases lay in between. There are 16 residues in the CDR3. The germline V gene has CDR1 MNHEY and CDR2 SVGAGI. DNA for the CDR3: TGTGCCAGCAGTTACTCCGGGGGCTCCGGGAATCCACCCCTCCACTTT. Translating gives CASSYSGGSGNPPLHF.

A note on this clonotype: This may stem from a read error, because a much larger clone lies one nucleotide away. This chain links TRBV12-3 or TRBV12-4 with TRBJ1-1; D not resolved. This CDR3 has 12 amino acids. Trimming left V 5 bases short and J 4 bases short, with 8 bases between. Here the CDR3 reads CASSGVITEAFF. CDR3 nucleotides: TGTGCCAGCAGTGGTGTGATCACTGAAGCTTTCTTT.

For this clonotype: A much larger clone differs from this one at a single base, so this may be a read error. The V and J genes are TRBV3-1 and TRBJ1-6; TRBD1 matches at 7 bases. This CDR3 has 14 residues. Germline CDR1 LGHDT, CDR2 YNNKEL (reference sequence). V lost 2 bases to trimming and J lost 7 bases; unmatched junction nucleotides: 2. The CDR3 DNA reads as TGTGCCAGCAGCCAAAGGGACAGAAATTCACCCCTCCACTTT. Translated: CASSQRDRNSPLHF.

The V gene is TRBV24-1, the J gene TRBJ2-7; tentative D call: TRBD2 (6 bases). Germline values: CDR1 KGHDR, CDR2 SFDVKD. The CDR3 loop spans 13 amino acids. Trimming took off 1 base at V and 6 bases at J, with 9 bases between the two ends. This CDR3 is CATSDFFGSEQYF. DNA of the CDR3: TGTGCCACCAGTGATTTCTTCGGGAGCGAGCAGTACTTC.

This clonotype was counted a few times. The rearrangement uses TRBV27 and TRBJ2-7; the D gene is possibly TRBD2 (5 bases). The ends were cut back, 5 bases at V and 5 bases at J, with 10 bases in the middle. There are 12 residues in the CDR3. Germline values: CDR1 MNHEY, CDR2 SMNVEV (reference sequence). DNA of the CDR3: TGTGCCAGCAGTACTGGAGGAGACGAGCAGTACTTC. This encodes CASSTGGDEQYF.

This clonotype has only a few counts. The V and J genes are TRBV29-1 and TRBJ2-2; no clear D. V gave up 4 bases and J gave up 2 bases, with 8 bases separating them. CDR1 and CDR2 (germline): SQVTM, ANQGSEA. CDR3 size: 13 residues. The CDR3 region is CSVVGFNTGELFF. DNA of the CDR3: TGCAGCGTTGTGGGGTTCAACACCGGGGAGCTGTTTTTT.

This clonotype was recorded once. This could be a read error, since a much larger clone is one nucleotide away. The CDR3 spells CASSLVGTDYEQCF. The CDR3 nucleotides are TGTGCCAGCAGCTTAGTCGGCACAGATTACGAGCAGTGCTTC. The chain has TRBV11-3 and TRBJ2-7, with D unclear. CDR1 is SGHNT and CDR2 is YENEEA in the germline V gene. CDR3 length equals 14 residues. The full variable domain, completed using reference TRBV11-3 and TRBJ2-7, is EAGVVQSPRYKIIEKKQPVAFWCNPISGHNTLYWYLQNLGQGPELLIRYENEEAVDDSQLPKDRFSAERLKGVDSTLKIQPAELGDSAVYLCASSLVGTDYEQCFGPGTRLTVT.

This clonotype was seen at least ten times. This CDR3 reads CASSSTGYGYTF. The CDR3 coding sequence is TGTGCCAGCAGTTCGACAGGCTATGGCTACACCTTC. The chain has TRBV12-3 or TRBV12-4 and TRBJ1-2; possible D gene TRBD1, 6 bases. The CDR3 sequence is 12 residues long. Trimming removed 4 bases from V and 4 bases from J, with 7 bases in between.

Ten or more counts support this clonotype. The V and J genes are TRBV6-2 or TRBV6-3 and TRBJ2-7; D call uncertain. The V end lost 4 bases, the J end lost 3 bases, and 10 bases lay between the germline ends. Germline V lookup: CDR1 MNHEY, CDR2 SVGEGT. CDR3 size: 13 residues. The DNA for the CDR3 is TGTGCCAGCAGTTGGGTGGAGAGCTACGAGCAGTACTTC. Amino acids: CASSWVESYEQYF.

This clonotype was seen ten or more times. V is TRBV12-3 or TRBV12-4 and J is TRBJ1-2, with D uncertain. This CDR3 is 15 amino acids long. Trimming removed 3 bases at V and 2 bases at J, with 13 bases between. Written as DNA, the CDR3 is TGTGCCAGCAGTTTTGGCACACGGAGGAACTATGGCTACACCTTC. The encoded protein is CASSFGTRRNYGYTF.